The source of this TCR beta chain is a study of CD8 T cells in ankylosing spondylitis. CDR3 size: 14 residues. The V gene lost 5 bases and the J gene lost 2 bases, with 9 bases spanning the gap. Per germline, CDR1 SGHTA and CDR2 FQGNSA. TCRdb ran MiXCR on the 5' RACE reads and lists one entry per CDR3 protein. The data show around 770,000 distinct CDR3 sequences, around 17% seen once. This clonotype was picked up many times. What it recognizes is unknown. Study-wide points: Made up of eight highly homologous variants, a TCR beta motif appeared characteristic of ankylosing spondylitis blood.

The chain carries TRBV7-2 and TRBJ2-2; TRBD1 might be the D (5 bases). Sample: blood, either unsorted or a sorted T cell fraction (not recorded which). The TCR comes from a male donor with ankylosing spondylitis. The CDR3 DNA follows: TGTGCCAGCAGCGCCGACAGAAACACCGGGGAGCTGTTTTTT. Translating it yields CASSADRNTGELFF.